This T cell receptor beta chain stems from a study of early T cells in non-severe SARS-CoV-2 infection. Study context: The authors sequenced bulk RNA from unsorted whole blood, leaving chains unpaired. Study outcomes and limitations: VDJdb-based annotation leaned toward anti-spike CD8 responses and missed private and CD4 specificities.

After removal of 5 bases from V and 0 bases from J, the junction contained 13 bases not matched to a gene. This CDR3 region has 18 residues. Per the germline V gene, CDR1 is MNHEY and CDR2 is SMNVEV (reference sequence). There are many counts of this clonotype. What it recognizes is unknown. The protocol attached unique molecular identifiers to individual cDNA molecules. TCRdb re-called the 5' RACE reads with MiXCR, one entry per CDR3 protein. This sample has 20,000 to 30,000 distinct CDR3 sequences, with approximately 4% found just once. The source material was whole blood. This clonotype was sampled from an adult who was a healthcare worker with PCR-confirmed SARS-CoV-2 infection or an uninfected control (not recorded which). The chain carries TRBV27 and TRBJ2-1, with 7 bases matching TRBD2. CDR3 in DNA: TGTGCCAGCAGTGTCTGGCGGGAGATCGGGAGCTCCTACAATGAGCAGTTCTTC. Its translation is CASSVWREIGSSYNEQFF.